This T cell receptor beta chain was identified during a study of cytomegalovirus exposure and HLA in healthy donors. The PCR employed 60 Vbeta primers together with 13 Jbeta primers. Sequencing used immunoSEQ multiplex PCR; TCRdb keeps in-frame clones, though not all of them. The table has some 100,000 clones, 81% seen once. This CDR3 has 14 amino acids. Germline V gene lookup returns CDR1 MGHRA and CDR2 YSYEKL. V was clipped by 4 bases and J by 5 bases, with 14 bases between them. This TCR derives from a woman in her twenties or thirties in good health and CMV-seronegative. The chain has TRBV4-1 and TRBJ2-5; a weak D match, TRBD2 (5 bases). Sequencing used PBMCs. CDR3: CASSLMEVGETQYF. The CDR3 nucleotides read TGCGCCAGCAGCCTCATGGAGGTCGGCGAGACCCAGTACTTC.